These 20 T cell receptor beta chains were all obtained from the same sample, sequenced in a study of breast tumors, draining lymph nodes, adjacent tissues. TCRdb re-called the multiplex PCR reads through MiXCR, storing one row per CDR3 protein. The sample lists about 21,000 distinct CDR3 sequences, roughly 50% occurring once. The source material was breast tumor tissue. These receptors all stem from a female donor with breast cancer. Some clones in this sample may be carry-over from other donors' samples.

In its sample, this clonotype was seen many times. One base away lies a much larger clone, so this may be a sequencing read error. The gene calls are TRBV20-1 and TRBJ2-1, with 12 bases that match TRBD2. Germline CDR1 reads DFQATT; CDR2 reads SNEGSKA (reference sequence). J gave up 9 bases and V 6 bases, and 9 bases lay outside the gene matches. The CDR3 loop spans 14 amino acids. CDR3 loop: CSAILAGGGTEQFF. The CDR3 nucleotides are TGCAGTGCCATCCTAGCGGGAGGGGGCACTGAGCAGTTCTTC.

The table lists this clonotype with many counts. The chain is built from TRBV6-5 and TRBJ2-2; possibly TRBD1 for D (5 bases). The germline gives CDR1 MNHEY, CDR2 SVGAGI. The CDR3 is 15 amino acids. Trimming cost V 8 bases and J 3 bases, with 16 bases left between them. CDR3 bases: TGTGCCAGCTCACAGGTAGTATTATACACCGGGGAGCTGTTTTTT. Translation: CASSQVVLYTGELFF.

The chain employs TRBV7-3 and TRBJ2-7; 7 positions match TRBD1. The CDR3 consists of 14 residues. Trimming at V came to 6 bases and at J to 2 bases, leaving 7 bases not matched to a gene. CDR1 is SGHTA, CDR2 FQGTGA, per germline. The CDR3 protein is CASRSRQGPYEQYF. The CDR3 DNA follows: TGTGCCAGCAGATCCAGACAGGGACCCTACGAGCAGTACTTC.

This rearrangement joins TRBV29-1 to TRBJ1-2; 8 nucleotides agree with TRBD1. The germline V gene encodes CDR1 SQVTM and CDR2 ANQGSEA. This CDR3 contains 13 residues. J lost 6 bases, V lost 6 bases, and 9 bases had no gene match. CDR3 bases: TGCAGCGTCGGGCAGGGGGCCATGGATGGCTACACCTTC. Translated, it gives CSVGQGAMDGYTF.

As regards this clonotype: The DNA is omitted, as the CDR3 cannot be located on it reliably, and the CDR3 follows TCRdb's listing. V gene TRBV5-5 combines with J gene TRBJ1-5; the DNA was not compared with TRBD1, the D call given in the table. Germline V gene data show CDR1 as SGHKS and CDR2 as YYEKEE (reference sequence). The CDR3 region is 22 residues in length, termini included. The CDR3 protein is CASSLHHEQYFGPDRVLQPQHF.

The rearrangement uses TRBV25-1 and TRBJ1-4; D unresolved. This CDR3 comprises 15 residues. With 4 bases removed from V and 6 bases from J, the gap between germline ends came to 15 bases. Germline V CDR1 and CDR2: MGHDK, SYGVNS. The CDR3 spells CASSGLEKMDEKLFF. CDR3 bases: TGTGCCAGCAGTGGATTGGAAAAGATGGATGAAAAACTGTTTTTT.

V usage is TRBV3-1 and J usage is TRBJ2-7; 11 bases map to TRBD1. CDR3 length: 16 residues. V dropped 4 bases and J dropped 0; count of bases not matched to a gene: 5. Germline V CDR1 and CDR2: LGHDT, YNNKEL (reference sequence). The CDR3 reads CASSPAGTGGSYEQYF. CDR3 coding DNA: TGTGCCAGCAGCCCGGCCGGGACAGGGGGCTCCTACGAGCAGTACTTC.

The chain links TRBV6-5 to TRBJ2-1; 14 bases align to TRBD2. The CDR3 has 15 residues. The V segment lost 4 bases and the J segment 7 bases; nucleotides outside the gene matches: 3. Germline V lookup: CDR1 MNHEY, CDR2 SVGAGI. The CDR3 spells CASSLGLAGENEQFF. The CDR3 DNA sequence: TGTGCCAGCAGTTTGGGACTAGCGGGAGAAAATGAGCAGTTCTTC.

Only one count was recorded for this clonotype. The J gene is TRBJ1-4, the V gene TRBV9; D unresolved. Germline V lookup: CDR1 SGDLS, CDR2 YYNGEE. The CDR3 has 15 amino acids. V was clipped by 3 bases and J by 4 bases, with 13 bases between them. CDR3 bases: TGTGCCAGCAGCGCCCGGGGAGACAATAATGAAAAACTGTTTTTT. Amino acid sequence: CASSARGDNNEKLFF. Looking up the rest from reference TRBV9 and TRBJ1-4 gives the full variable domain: DSGVTQTPKHLITATGQRVTLRCSPRSGDLSVYWYQQSLDQGLQFLIQYYNGEERAKGNILERFSAQQFPDLHSELNLSSLELGDSALYFCASSARGDNNEKLFFGSGTQLSVL.

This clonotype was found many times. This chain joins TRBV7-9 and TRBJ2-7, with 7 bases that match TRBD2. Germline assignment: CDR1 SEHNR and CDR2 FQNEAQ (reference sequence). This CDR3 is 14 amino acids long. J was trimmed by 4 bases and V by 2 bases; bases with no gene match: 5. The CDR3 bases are TGTGCCAGCAGCTTAAGCGGGGCCTATTACGAGCAGTACTTC. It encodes CASSLSGAYYEQYF.

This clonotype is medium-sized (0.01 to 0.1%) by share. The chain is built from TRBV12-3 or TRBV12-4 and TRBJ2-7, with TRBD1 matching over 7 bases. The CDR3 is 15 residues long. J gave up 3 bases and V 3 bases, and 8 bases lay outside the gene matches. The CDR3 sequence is CASSFGLQGSYEQYF. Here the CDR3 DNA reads TGTGCCAGCAGTTTTGGTCTACAGGGGAGCTACGAGCAGTACTTC.

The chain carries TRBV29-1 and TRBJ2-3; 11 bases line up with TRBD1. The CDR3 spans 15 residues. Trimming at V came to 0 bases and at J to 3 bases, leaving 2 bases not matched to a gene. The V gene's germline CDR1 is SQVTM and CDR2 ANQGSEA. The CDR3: CSVEDGTGGTDTQYF. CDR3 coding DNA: TGCAGCGTTGAAGATGGGACAGGGGGGACAGATACGCAGTATTTT.

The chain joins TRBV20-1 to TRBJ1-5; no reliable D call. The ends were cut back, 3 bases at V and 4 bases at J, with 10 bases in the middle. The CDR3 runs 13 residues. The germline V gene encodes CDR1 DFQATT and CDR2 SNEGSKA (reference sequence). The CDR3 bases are TGCAGTGCTAGGCGCCTTAAAAATCAGCCCCAGCATTTT. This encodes CSARRLKNQPQHF.

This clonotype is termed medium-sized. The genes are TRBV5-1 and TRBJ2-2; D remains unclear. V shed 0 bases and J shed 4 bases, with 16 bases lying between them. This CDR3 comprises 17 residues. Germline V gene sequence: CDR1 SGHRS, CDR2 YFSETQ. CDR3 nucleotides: TGCGCCAGCAGCTTGGGGTCCGCTAGAAGTCGCACCGGGGAGCTGTTTTTT. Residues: CASSLGSARSRTGELFF.

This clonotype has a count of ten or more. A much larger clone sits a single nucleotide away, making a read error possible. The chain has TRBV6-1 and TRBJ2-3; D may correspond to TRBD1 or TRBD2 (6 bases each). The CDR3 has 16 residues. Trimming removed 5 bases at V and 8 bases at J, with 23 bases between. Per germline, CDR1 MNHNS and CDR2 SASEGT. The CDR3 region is CASSPWGATGVGTQYF. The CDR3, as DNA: TGTGCCAGCAGTCCTTGGGGGGCGACGGGAGTTGGTACGCAGTATTTT.

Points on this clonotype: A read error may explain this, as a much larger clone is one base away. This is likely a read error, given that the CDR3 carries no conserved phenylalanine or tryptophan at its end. The CDR3 loop is CAIRRTSGSDEQFS. The CDR3 coding sequence is TGTGCCATCAGAAGGACTAGCGGGAGCGATGAGCAGTTCTCC. The chain has TRBV10-3 and TRBJ2-1, with TRBD2 matching over 13 bases. Trimming removed 6 bases from V and 8 bases from J; junction bases left unmatched: 4. CDR3 size: 14 residues. Germline CDR1 and CDR2: ENHRY and SYGVKD.

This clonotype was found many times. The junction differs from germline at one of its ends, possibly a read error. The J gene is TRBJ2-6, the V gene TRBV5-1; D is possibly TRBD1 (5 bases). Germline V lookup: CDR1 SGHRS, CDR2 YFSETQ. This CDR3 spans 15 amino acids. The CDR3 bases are TGCGCCAGCAGCTTGGACCGCTCTGGGGCCAACGTCCTAACTTTC. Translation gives CASSLDRSGANVLTF.

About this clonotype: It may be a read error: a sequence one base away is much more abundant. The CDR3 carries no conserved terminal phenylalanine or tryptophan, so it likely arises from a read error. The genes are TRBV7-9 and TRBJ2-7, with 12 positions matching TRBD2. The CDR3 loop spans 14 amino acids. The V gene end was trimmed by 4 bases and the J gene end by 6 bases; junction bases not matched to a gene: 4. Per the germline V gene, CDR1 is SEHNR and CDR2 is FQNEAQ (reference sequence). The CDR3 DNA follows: TGTGCCAGCAGCTACGGGACTAGCGGGCTCGAGCAGTACCTC. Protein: CASSYGTSGLEQYL.

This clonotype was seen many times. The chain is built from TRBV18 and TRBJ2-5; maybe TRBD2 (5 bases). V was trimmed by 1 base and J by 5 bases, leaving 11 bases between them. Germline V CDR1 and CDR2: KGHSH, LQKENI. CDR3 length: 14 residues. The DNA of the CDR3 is TGTGCCAGCTCACCACAGGGAGTTCAGGAGACCCAGTACTTC. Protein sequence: CASSPQGVQETQYF.

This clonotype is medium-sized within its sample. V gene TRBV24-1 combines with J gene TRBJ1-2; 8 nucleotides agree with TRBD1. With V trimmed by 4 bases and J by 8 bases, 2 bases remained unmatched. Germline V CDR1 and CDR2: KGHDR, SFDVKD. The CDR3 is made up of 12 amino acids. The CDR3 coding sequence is TGTGCCACCAGTGAGTGGACAGGGGGCTACACCTTC. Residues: CATSEWTGGYTF.